These T cell receptor beta chains were read from a single sample in a study of blood T cells in healthy people across ages. MiXCR was run by TCRdb on the 5' RACE reads, yielding one entry per CDR3 protein. The sample carries roughly 720,000 distinct CDR3 sequences, about 53% recorded once. Sequencing was carried out using blood. The receptors originated from a man aged 80 or over in good health. The CDR3 runs from the conserved cysteine through the conserved F or W. The D gene is left open where the match is weak.

J gene: NA; V gene: TRBV10-3; D gene: NA; CDR3 protein: CASTGKNIQYF
J gene: TRBJ2-3; V gene: TRBV7-3; D gene: NA; CDR3 protein: CASSLAGRSTDTQYF
J gene: TRBJ2-6; V gene: TRBV3-1; D gene: NA; CDR3 protein: CASRGTSAGANVLTF
J gene: TRBJ2-3; V gene: TRBV4-1; D gene: TRBD2; CDR3 protein: CASSQDRAASGGSTDTQYF
J gene: TRBJ2-3; V gene: TRBV5-6; D gene: NA; CDR3 protein: CAGSLAGLSAQRYAYF
J gene: NA; V gene: TRBV11-2; D gene: TRBD2; CDR3 protein: CASSLEQRGYEQYF
J gene: TRBJ2-3; V gene: TRBV20-1; D gene: TRBD2; CDR3 protein: CSADQREGLDTQYF
J gene: TRBJ1-6; V gene: TRBV9; D gene: NA; CDR3 protein: CASSDGGTNPPLHF
J gene: TRBJ2-3; V gene: TRBV2; D gene: TRBD2; CDR3 protein: CAQRGDTDTQYF
J gene: TRBJ1-1; V gene: TRBV20-1; D gene: NA; CDR3 protein: CSANPQGTEAFF
J gene: TRBJ2-7; V gene: TRBV11-2; D gene: NA; CDR3 protein: CASTGAVEQYF
J gene: TRBJ1-5; V gene: TRBV24-1; D gene: TRBD1; CDR3 protein: CATSDLNGDRGCSNQPQHF
J gene: TRBJ2-5; V gene: TRBV11-2; D gene: NA; CDR3 protein: CASRPPLMGRAGQETQYF
J gene: TRBJ2-1; V gene: TRBV24-1; D gene: NA; CDR3 protein: CATSSAGNEQFF
J gene: TRBJ2-5; V gene: TRBV20-1; D gene: TRBD1; CDR3 protein: CSASPLTGGETQYF
J gene: TRBJ2-5; V gene: TRBV5-6; D gene: TRBD2; CDR3 protein: CASSPGLALETQYF
J gene: TRBJ2-7; V gene: TRBV24-1; D gene: NA; CDR3 protein: CATSDFVSTRLYEQYF
J gene: TRBJ2-7; V gene: TRBV7-3; D gene: TRBD1; CDR3 protein: CANSLSSDRGPYEQYF
J gene: TRBJ2-7; V gene: TRBV7-2; D gene: NA; CDR3 protein: CASSLDRRGEQYF
J gene: TRBJ1-1; V gene: TRBV24-1; D gene: NA; CDR3 protein: CATSDSRRINTEAFF
J gene: TRBJ1-2; V gene: TRBV2; D gene: NA; CDR3 protein: CASSETQHSYGYTF
J gene: TRBJ2-1; V gene: TRBV27; D gene: TRBD1; CDR3 protein: CASSSAGQGHNEQFF
J gene: TRBJ1-1; V gene: TRBV28; D gene: NA; CDR3 protein: CASSLWAGGEAFF
J gene: TRBJ1-1; V gene: TRBV18; D gene: NA; CDR3 protein: CASSKQGTEAFF
J gene: TRBJ1-6; V gene: TRBV7-2; D gene: NA; CDR3 protein: CASSLLERGNSPLHF
J gene: TRBJ2-3; V gene: TRBV10-3; D gene: NA; CDR3 protein: CAISEGAGGPVTDTQYF
J gene: TRBJ1-5; V gene: TRBV21-1; D gene: NA; CDR3 protein: CASSKGQGPSELNQPQHF
J gene: TRBJ2-1; V gene: TRBV11-3; D gene: TRBD1; CDR3 protein: CASSPDRADRRFF
J gene: TRBJ1-6; V gene: TRBV4-1; D gene: NA; CDR3 protein: CASSHSDSDRTWNSPLHF
J gene: TRBJ2-1; V gene: TRBV29-1; D gene: NA; CDR3 protein: CSVGWGAGNEQFF
J gene: NA; V gene: TRBV6-6; D gene: NA; CDR3 protein: CASSPPGPSYEQYF
J gene: NA; V gene: TRBV20-1; D gene: NA; CDR3 protein: CSAALASYEQYF
J gene: TRBJ1-2; V gene: TRBV6-5; D gene: NA; CDR3 protein: CASIGPSGGYTF
J gene: TRBJ2-7; V gene: TRBV20-1; D gene: TRBD1; CDR3 protein: CSPLDREASYEQYF
J gene: TRBJ2-2; V gene: TRBV25-1; D gene: NA; CDR3 protein: CASSESRVGGELFF